This T cell receptor (beta chain) originates from a study of blood T cell repertoires in COVID-19. At the level of the study: Acute and convalescent COVID-19 specimens originated in the United States, Italy and Spain. From T cells, B-cell-depleted T cells, or PBMCs came the material, which was cDNA or gDNA.

CDR1 SGHTA and CDR2 FQGTGA come from the germline V gene. Trimming removed 5 bases from V and 6 bases from J; junction bases left unmatched: 6. The CDR3 extends over 13 amino acids. As originally analysed: Amplification of reference gene primers was used by the study to estimate nucleated cell counts. Assay used: immunoSEQ multiplex PCR; TCRdb lists only in-frame clones, some missing. Clonal size and the V and J genes are those of that table, whereas D and trimming came from the DNA. The data show 65,000 to 80,000 clones, with 70% to 90% seen just once and around a sixth held by the top ten. Input material: peripheral blood. V is TRBV7-3 and J is TRBJ1-2; TRBD1 aligns across 7 bases. This receptor was obtained from a man older than 75 in a cohort sampled during active COVID-19. The CDR3 protein is CASSPDRYHGYTF. Written as DNA, the CDR3 is TGTGCCAGCAGCCCGGACAGGTACCATGGCTACACCTTC.